Listed below are T cell receptor beta chains from one sample, sequenced in a study of post-analysis software for immune sequencing data. TCRdb re-called the PCR reads through MiXCR, storing one row per CDR3 protein. The table has about 210,000 distinct CDR3 sequences, over 25% seen once. The source material was blood. The source is a girl aged 2 to 17 with multiple sclerosis. Each CDR3 is given with its conserved first and last residue. The D gene is left open where the match is weak. Some rows mark clone size as missing; the rest say once, few, many or name a class of expanded clone.

>TRBV7-3|.|TRBJ2-2|.
TGTGCCAGCAGCTTAAGTGCAGGAGCGAACACCGGGGAGCTGTTTTTT
CASSLSAGANTGELFF
>TRBV5-1|.|TRBJ2-2|.
TGCGCCAGCAGCTTGGATAGGGCTGGCGGGGAGCTGTTTTTT
CASSLDRAGGELFF
>TRBV7-2|.|TRBJ1-5|many
TGTGCCAGCAGCTTCAGGGGTTGGGGCAATCAGCCCCAGCATTTT
CASSFRGWGNQPQHF
>TRBV20-1|.|TRBJ2-1|many
TGCAGTGCTAGGTCGGGGGGCCCCTACAATGAGCAGTTCTTC
CSARSGGPYNEQFF
>TRBV28|.|TRBJ1-1|.
TGTGCCAGCGACAATACAGGGACTGAAGCTTTCTTT
CASDNTGTEAFF
>TRBV5-1|TRBD2|TRBJ2-7|many
TGCGCCAGCAGCTTCGGAGCGGGGACGTACGAGCAGTACTTC
CASSFGAGTYEQYF
>TRBV27|.|TRBJ1-1|.
TGTGCCAGCAGTTTAAGGGAGACAGCTGAAGCTTTCTTT
CASSLRETAEAFF
>TRBV3-1|TRBD1|TRBJ1-5|few
TGTGCCAGCAGCCAAGTGGCAGGGGGGGATCAGCCCCAGCATTTT
CASSQVAGGDQPQHF
>TRBV5-1|.|TRBJ2-7|few
TGCGCCAGCAGCACAGGGGAAGGAGGGTACGAGCAGTACTTC
CASSTGEGGYEQYF
>TRBV6-2/TRBV6-3|.|TRBJ2-7|many
TGTGCCAGCAGTCAGTGGTACGAGCAGTACTTC
CASSQWYEQYF
>TRBV3-1|TRBD1|TRBJ1-2|few
TGTGCCAGCAGCCAAGCCGGGGACAGCCCCGGCTACACCTTC
CASSQAGDSPGYTF
>TRBV20-1|.|TRBJ1-5|few
TGCAGTGCTAGTATGGGAAGTGGAAGCAATCAGCCCCAGCATTTT
CSASMGSGSNQPQHF
>TRBV7-6|.|TRBJ2-7|many
TGTGCCAGCAGCTTAGGGGTCAACGCAGCGTCCGAGCAGTACTTC
CASSLGVNAASEQYF
>TRBV7-9|TRBD1|TRBJ2-1|many
TGTGCCAGCAGCCCGGGACAGATGTACAATGAGCAGTTCTTC
CASSPGQMYNEQFF
>TRBV19|.|TRBJ1-2|.
TGTGCCAGTAGTATTGGTCAGGGACGGCAACTCCATGGCTACACCTTC
CASSIGQGRQLHGYTF
>TRBV7-6|.|TRBJ1-4|few
TGTGCCAGCAGCCTGGCCCCGCGGTGGGGGAACTCGAATGAAAAACTGTTTTTT
CASSLAPRWGNSNEKLFF
>TRBV28|.|TRBJ2-7|few
TGTGCCAGCAGTTCCGAGGGGCTGTACGAGCAGTACTTC
CASSSEGLYEQYF
>TRBV7-2|TRBD2|TRBJ2-5|.
TGTGCCAGCAGCTTAGCGGGAGGGGCCCAGTACTTC
CASSLAGGAQYF
>TRBV5-1|.|TRBJ2-3|few
TGCGCCAGCAGCTTGACTAGCAGAACTAGCACAGATACGCAGTATTTT
CASSLTSRTSTDTQYF
>TRBV5-1|.|TRBJ2-3|few
TGCGCCAGCAGCTTGGTCGGGGGCGGTCGCACAGATACGCAGTATTTT
CASSLVGGGRTDTQYF
>TRBV24-1|.|TRBJ2-1|many
TGTGCCACCAGTGATTTATCAGGGGATGACAATGAGCAGTTCTTC
CATSDLSGDDNEQFF
>TRBV7-9|.|TRBJ1-6|many
TGTGCCAGCAGCCGACAGATGAGCTCCTATAATTCACCCCTCCACTTT
CASSRQMSSYNSPLHF
>TRBV29-1|.|TRBJ2-3|.
TGCAGCCCTCGAGTGAGGGGAGGTCCAGATACGCAGTATTTT
CSPRVRGGPDTQYF